Listed here are 7 T cell receptor beta chains from one sample, sequenced in a study of identifying expanded T cells in peripheral blood. Profiling relied on immunoSEQ multiplex PCR, and the TCRdb table lists in-frame clones only, not all of them. The sample records approximately 75,000 clones, approximately 87% being singletons. Specimen: blood. These receptors were obtained from a person aged 18-70 years in good health.

The V call is TRBV20-1, the J call TRBJ1-1, with 7 bases matching TRBD1. Germline V gene lookup returns CDR1 DFQATT and CDR2 SNEGSKA (reference sequence). The length of the CDR3 is 11 residues. DNA for the CDR3: TGCAGCGGGGAACAGGGGACTGAAGCTTTCTTT. Translating it yields CSGEQGTEAFF.

This clone was seen a single time. The V gene is TRBV7-2, the J gene TRBJ1-2, with TRBD1 matching over 11 bases. The CDR3 totals 14 residues. V lost 3 bases and J lost 7; bases outside the gene matches: 4. Germline CDR1 SGHTA, CDR2 FQGNSA. The CDR3 protein is CASSFGTGGFGYTF. CDR3 in DNA: TGTGCCAGCAGCTTCGGGACAGGGGGATTTGGCTACACCTTC. Looking up the rest from reference TRBV7-2 and TRBJ1-2 gives the full variable domain: GAGVSQSPSNKVTEKGKDVELRCDPISGHTALYWYRQSLGQGLEFLIYFQGNSAPDKSGLPSDRFSAERTGGSVSTLTIQRTQQEDSAVYLCASSFGTGGFGYTFGSGTRLTVV.

The V call is TRBV9, the J call TRBJ2-2; D gene unclear. Germline lookup yields CDR1 SGDLS and CDR2 YYNGEE. This CDR3 contains 16 residues. The ends were cut back, 0 bases at V and 5 bases at J, with 14 bases in the middle. The CDR3 DNA sequence: TGTGCCAGCAGCGTAGGTGGCAGCGACCTTACCGGGGAGCTGTTTTTT. It is translated as CASSVGGSDLTGELFF.

V usage is TRBV5-1 and J usage is TRBJ1-1; no clear D gene. V dropped 0 bases and J dropped 4 bases, with 13 bases sitting between them. Germline V gene data show CDR1 as SGHRS and CDR2 as YFSETQ. The CDR3 length is 15 residues. The CDR3 nucleotides read TGCGCCAGCAGCTTGGGTCTGGGAGAGGGCACTGAAGCTTTCTTT. It encodes CASSLGLGEGTEAFF.

This clone was picked up one time. This chain joins TRBV5-4 and TRBJ2-3, with TRBD2 matching over 7 bases. Germline loops: CDR1 SGHNT, CDR2 YYREEE (reference sequence). The CDR3 has 15 residues. J gave up 2 bases and V 0 bases, and 3 bases lay outside the gene matches. The CDR3 is CASSLDSGFTDTQYF. Written as DNA, the CDR3 is TGTGCCAGCAGCTTGGATAGCGGGTTCACAGATACGCAGTATTTT.

The V and J genes are TRBV7-2 and TRBJ2-5; 15 bases fit TRBD2. The CDR3 loop spans 17 amino acids. Germline V gene lookup returns CDR1 SGHTA and CDR2 FQGNSA. V dropped 0 bases and J dropped 7; count of bases not matched to a gene: 6. This CDR3 is CASSLAAGLAGGGTQYF. CDR3 DNA sequence: TGTGCCAGCAGCTTAGCCGCGGGACTAGCGGGGGGCGGGACCCAGTACTTC. The entire variable domain, with the rest obtained from reference TRBV7-2 and TRBJ2-5, is as follows: GAGVSQSPSNKVTEKGKDVELRCDPISGHTALYWYRQSLGQGLEFLIYFQGNSAPDKSGLPSDRFSAERTGGSVSTLTIQRTQQEDSAVYLCASSLAAGLAGGGTQYFGPGTRLLVL.

CDR3 DNA: TGCGCCAGCCAAGGGGGTAACTCCTACGAGCAGTACTTC. Encoded protein: CASQGGNSYEQYF. V and J are TRBV10-1 and TRBJ2-7, with D perhaps TRBD1 (6 bases). Trimming removed 8 bases at V and 0 bases at J, with 11 bases between. CDR3 size: 13 residues. Germline V lookup: CDR1 WNHNN, CDR2 SYGVQD (reference sequence).